This T cell receptor (beta chain) was captured in a study of T cell responses to AZD1222 COVID-19 vaccine. Details on this clone: Antigen unknown.

General study points: Only after the peak T cell response were repertoires sampled. It should be noted that donors were predominantly white British and more often female, and clonal diversity was possibly underestimated. Regions 160-218 and 743-854 dominated among vaccine-associated CD4 TCRs spanning spike.

CDR1 is LNHDA and CDR2 is SQIVND in the germline V gene (reference sequence). The CDR3 has 14 residues. With V trimmed by 2 bases and J by 7 bases, 6 bases remained unmatched. Produced via immunoSEQ multiplex PCR; TCRdb's table is partial and in-frame only. The data contain 100,000 to 120,000 clones, 70% to 90% of them singletons. The chain carries TRBV19 and TRBJ1-2; 8 bases are a match to TRBD1. Sequenced here: peripheral blood, sampled on day 0 of AZD1222 vaccination. This receptor was identified in an adult in good health. DNA of the CDR3: TGTGCCAGTAGTATAAGCGACAGGGGAAGTGGCTACACCTTC. It codes for CASSISDRGSGYTF.